Each of the 2 T cell receptor beta chains below was sequenced from the same sample in a study of cytomegalovirus exposure and HLA in healthy donors. Primers: 60 Vbeta forward and 13 Jbeta reverse. The repertoire was sequenced with immunoSEQ multiplex PCR; TCRdb's copy has only in-frame clones and lacks some. Of around 300,000 clones listed, about 66% were seen once; the top ten hold 2% to 2.5%. Sequenced sample: PBMCs. All receptors derive from a female donor in good health and CMV-seronegative.

The chain has TRBV21-1 and TRBJ1-1. TRBV21-1 is a listed pseudogene. The CDR3 length is 19 residues. The chain's CDR3 is CASSKQFTKSPVSGTEAFF. The CDR3, as DNA: TGTGCCAGCAGCAAACAGTTTACTAAGTCGCCCGTATCGGGCACTGAAGCTTTCTTT.

The V gene is TRBV11-3, the J gene TRBJ1-2; 10 bases align to TRBD1. The CDR3 runs to 15 residues. The germline V gene encodes CDR1 SGHNT and CDR2 YENEEA. V trimming: 1 base; J trimming: 7 bases; junction bases outside the gene matches: 6. CDR3 in amino acids: CASSLGTGTGVGYTF. The CDR3 DNA follows: TGTGCCAGCAGCTTAGGAACCGGGACAGGGGTTGGCTACACCTTC.